This TCR beta chain was obtained from a study of cytomegalovirus exposure and HLA in healthy donors. Findings and limits, study-wide: Under in vitro conditions, three CMV-associated chains were confirmed as specific for CMV antigens.

Primers included in the PCR were 60 Vbeta and 13 Jbeta primers. Original processing methods: Later, an analysis found 65 million to 85 million unique TCR beta chains, and some 10 million of these were shared. TCRdb's copy holds only in-frame clones and misses some; the assay was immunoSEQ multiplex PCR. The DNA was the basis for D and trimming; V, J and clone size are from that table. The data contain tens of thousands of clones, approximately 81% of them singletons. Of note for this clone: The antigen is undetermined. The junction departs from germline at one end; a sequencing error may be responsible.

Germline lookup yields CDR1 SSHAT and CDR2 FNYEAQ (reference sequence). The CDR3 is made up of 14 amino acids. Sequencing was carried out using PBMCs. The chain links TRBV7-7 to TRBJ2-5; 8 nucleotides align to TRBD2. This clonotype was sampled from a woman aged 25-40 years in good health and CMV-seronegative. CDR3 bases: TGTGTCAGCAGCCGGGCGGGGGGTGGCGAGACCCAGTACTTC. Amino acid sequence: CVSSRAGGGETQYF.